These T cell receptor beta chains were read from a single sample in a study of blood T cells in healthy people across ages. TCRdb reprocessed the 5' RACE reads via MiXCR and lists one record per CDR3 protein. The sample holds over a million distinct CDR3 sequences, under 55% seen once. Sample: blood. The receptors stem from a woman in her sixties in good health. Both conserved end residues are part of each CDR3. A D gene is named only where the DNA matches it firmly. Size tells how often a clone was seen (once, few, many) or the class of an expanded clone, and some rows leave it out.

j_call v_call clone_size d_call cdr3_aa cdr3_nt
TRBJ2-1 TRBV5-1 once TRBD2 CASSWESGLAGNNELFF TGCGCCAGCAGCTGGGAATCGGGACTAGCGGGAAACAATGAGCTGTTCTTC
TRBJ2-6 TRBV10-3 - - CAVSLASSGANVLTF TGTGCCGTCAGTCTGGCCTCCTCTGGGGCCAACGTCCTGACTTTC
TRBJ2-1 TRBV10-3 - TRBD1 CASRVQGVVSYNEPFF TGTGCCTCAAGAGTACAGGGGGTAGTCTCCTACAATGAGCCGTTCTTC
TRBJ1-2 TRBV7-6 - - CASSLARGANYGYTF TGTGCCAGCAGCTTAGCGAGGGGGGCTAACTATGGCTACACCTTC
TRBJ2-7 TRBV27 few - CASSLEAGNFYEQYF TGTGCCAGCAGTTTAGAGGCTGGTAATTTCTACGAGCAGTACTTC
TRBJ1-5 TRBV6-5 few TRBD1 CASSPDRGGNQPQHF TGTGCCAGCAGTCCCGACAGGGGTGGCAATCAGCCCCAGCATTTT
TRBJ2-1 TRBV3-1 few TRBD2 CASSRTHRAGVGNEQFF TGTGCCAGCAGCCGGACCCACCGGGCGGGAGTGGGGAATGAGCAGTTCTTC
TRBJ1-1 TRBV12-3/TRBV12-4 few - CASSFSGGNTEAFF TGTGCCAGCAGTTTTTCTGGGGGAAACACTGAAGCTTTCTTT
TRBJ2-5 TRBV7-8 few - CASSLPEGGETQYF TGTGCCAGCAGCCTCCCGGAGGGGGGGGAGACCCAGTACTTC
TRBJ2-3 TRBV27 - TRBD1 CASKAGTGIDTQYF TGTGCCAGCAAAGCCGGGACAGGCATAGATACGCAGTATTTT
TRBJ2-7 TRBV5-6 - - CASSSPSLALYEQYF TGTGCCAGCAGCTCCCCGTCCTTGGCCCTCTACGAGCAGTACTTC
TRBJ2-7 TRBV15 - - CATSSDVPGAAYEQYF TGTGCCACCAGCAGCGACGTTCCCGGAGCGGCCTACGAGCAGTACTTC
TRBJ2-1 TRBV18 - TRBD2 CASSLAGGLKEQFF TGTGCCAGCTCACTAGCGGGGGGTCTCAAGGAGCAGTTCTTC
TRBJ1-2 TRBV28 few - CASSLSLDSRPYGYTF TGTGCCAGCAGTCTCTCTTTGGACAGCCGACCCTATGGCTACACCTTC
TRBJ1-5 TRBV29-1 few - CSAGEQGNQPQHF TGCAGCGCTGGAGAACAGGGAAATCAGCCCCAGCATTTT
TRBJ2-7 TRBV30 few TRBD1 CAWIKTGDGTYEQYF TGTGCCTGGATCAAGACAGGGGACGGCACCTACGAGCAGTACTTC
TRBJ2-7 TRBV20-1 - - CSARVGPYEQYF TGCAGTGCTAGAGTCGGTCCCTACGAGCAGTACTTC